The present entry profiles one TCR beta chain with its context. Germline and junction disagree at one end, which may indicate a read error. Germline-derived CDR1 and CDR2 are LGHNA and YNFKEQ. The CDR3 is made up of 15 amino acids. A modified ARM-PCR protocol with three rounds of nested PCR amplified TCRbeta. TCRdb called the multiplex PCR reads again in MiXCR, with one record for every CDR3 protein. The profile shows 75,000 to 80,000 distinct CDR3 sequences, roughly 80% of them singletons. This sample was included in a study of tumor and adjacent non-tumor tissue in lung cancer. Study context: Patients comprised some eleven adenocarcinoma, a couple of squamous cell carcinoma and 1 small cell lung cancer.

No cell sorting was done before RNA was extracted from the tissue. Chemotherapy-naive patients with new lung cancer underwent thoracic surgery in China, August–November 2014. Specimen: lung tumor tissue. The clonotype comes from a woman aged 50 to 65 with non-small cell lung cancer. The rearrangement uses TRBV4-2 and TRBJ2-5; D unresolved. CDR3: CANSQVYGRGETQYF. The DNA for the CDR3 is TGTGCCAACAGCCAAGTTTACGGAAGAGGAGAGACCCAATACTTC.